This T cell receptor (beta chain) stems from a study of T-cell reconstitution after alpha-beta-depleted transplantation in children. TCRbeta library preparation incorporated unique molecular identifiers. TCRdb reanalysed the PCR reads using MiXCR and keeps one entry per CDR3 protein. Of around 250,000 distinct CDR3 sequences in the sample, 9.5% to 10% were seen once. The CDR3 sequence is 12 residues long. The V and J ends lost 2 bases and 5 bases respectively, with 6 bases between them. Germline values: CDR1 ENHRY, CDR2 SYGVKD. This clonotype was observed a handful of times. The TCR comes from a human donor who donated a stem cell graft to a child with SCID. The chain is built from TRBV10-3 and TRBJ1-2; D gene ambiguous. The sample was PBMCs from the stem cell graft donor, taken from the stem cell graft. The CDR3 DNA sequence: TGTGCCATCAGTGAGGGAGAGTATGGCTACACCTTC. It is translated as CAISEGEYGYTF.